The rows below give T cell receptor beta chains drawn from one sample of a study of T-cell memory formation after mild COVID-19. TCRdb re-analysed the 5' RACE reads in MiXCR, keeping a single row per CDR3 protein. The sample lists about 430,000 distinct CDR3 sequences, approximately 24% occurring once. The sample consisted of PBMCs or a T cell subset sorted from them (not recorded which). The receptor set was obtained from an adult woman who had mild COVID-19 (a few samples of this study predate the infection). Cell type and time point are not known. Both conserved end residues are part of each CDR3.

cdr3_length	v_call	cdr3_aa
16	TRBV29-1	CSVEEASGSSYNEQFF
17	TRBV7-9	CASSTGLTSGGANEQFF
14	TRBV20-1	CSARPAGILNEQFF
15	TRBV18	CASSPAASGYNEQFF
13	TRBV7-8	CASSMTGNYEQYF
14	TRBV27	CASSSTYRGYEQYF
16	TRBV5-1	CASSSPGTGGLYGYTF
15	TRBV27	CASSWRAPITYEQYF
14	TRBV5-5	CASSGWTDTDTQYF
14	TRBV7-2	CASSHKSPADEQFF
15	TRBV19	CASSTSGTGVTEAFF
13	TRBV2	CASRSTGNEKLFF
15	TRBV9	CASSVGLANTGELFF
15	TRBV7-2	CASSLDRAGNQPQHF
14	TRBV5-4	CASSLTGVRNEQYF
14	TRBV9	CASSVQGANYGYTF
13	TRBV20-1	CSATKDINSPLHF
15	TRBV20-1	CSARDRSGRLYEQYF
16	TRBV7-9	CASSFSGTHSYNEQFF
15	TRBV20-1	CSARGIAGGLYEQYF
14	TRBV12-3/TRBV12-4	CASSPSHKSYEQYF
12	TRBV14	CASSHWNTEAFF
17	TRBV4-1	CASSQDSAFPYTDTQYF
10	TRBV7-9	CASSSGPQYF
12	TRBV12-3/TRBV12-4	CASRGRFYEQYF
13	TRBV5-6	CASSGQGPYEQYF
14	TRBV10-3	CAIMPGGGVDGYTF
14	TRBV12-3/TRBV12-4	CASSLRVAGVTQYF
18	TRBV6-5	CASSYSKTSGGPTYEQYF
16	TRBV7-2	CASSLDARAGLDGYTF
13	TRBV29-1	CSVRFSSTDTQYF
14	TRBV4-3	CASSQDALAGVVYF
17	TRBV6-5	CASSLTGASIPNYGYTF
14	TRBV7-9	CASSSELAVYEQYF
16	TRBV27	CASRPRPGWEAGEQFF
11	TRBV21-1	CARYLGAEQYF
15	TRBV15	CATSRDRGYTGELFF
12	TRBV12-3/TRBV12-4	CASSLPPGQENF
17	TRBV11-3	CASSLSGLAGIYNEQFF
15	TRBV5-1	CASSERDSEMDGYTF
15	TRBV19	CASSPHRQVRNEQFF
13	TRBV11-3	CASSDASGDEQFF
15	TRBV7-2	CASSTHRGLRETQYF
13	TRBV24-1	CATSDLGSVGYTF
15	TRBV6-6	CASSYGPEPSYEQYF
15	TRBV12-3/TRBV12-4	CASRYPGQGFHEQYF
14	TRBV29-1	CSVELAGVIYEQYF
15	TRBV6-5	CASGTLKLAKNIQYF
15	TRBV7-9	CASSPSQGNTGELFF
19	TRBV28	CASRSIYETGTGGLDEQFF
13	TRBV14	CASSQVVSGELFF
17	TRBV7-8	CASSDGQGRLAKNIQYF
18	TRBV28	CASRTIPGQDTNTGELFF